What follows describes a single T cell receptor beta chain. Its antigen is not known. Per the germline V gene, CDR1 is SGHNT and CDR2 is YENEEA. V was trimmed by 1 base and J by 6 bases, leaving 10 bases between them. The CDR3 sequence is 13 residues long. This sample is part of a study of cytomegalovirus exposure and HLA in healthy donors. Study-wide context: HLA-typed donors contributed 80 million to 85 million unique TCRs, which were held in an early data release. The Caucasian-associated ancestry cluster contained 65% to 85% of the 300 to 450 genotyped donors. Findings and caveats of the study: A missense variant in DCLRE1C was later tied to TCR beta V- and J-gene trimming. Later work found that TCR association rates differed between HLA loci; DRB1 had the most and HLA-C the fewest.

The PCR was carried out with 60 Vbeta primers and 13 Jbeta primers. Only in-frame clones appear in the TCRdb table, and some are missing; sequencing was by immunoSEQ multiplex PCR. Among 150,000 to 200,000 clones listed, roughly 84% were seen once. This receptor was obtained from a boy between 5 and 17 years old in good health and CMV-seronegative. The chain carries TRBV11-3 and TRBJ2-7; D unclear. Sequencing was carried out using PBMCs. CDR3 in DNA: TGTGCCAGCAGCTTAGGAGGCTCCCTCGAGCAGTACTTC. Encoded protein: CASSLGGSLEQYF. The variable domain in full, completed from reference TRBV11-3 and TRBJ2-7, reads EAGVVQSPRYKIIEKKQPVAFWCNPISGHNTLYWYLQNLGQGPELLIRYENEEAVDDSQLPKDRFSAERLKGVDSTLKIQPAELGDSAVYLCASSLGGSLEQYFGPGTRLTVT.